This TCR beta chain was captured in a study of T cells after posttransplantation cyclophosphamide. The length of the CDR3 is 15 residues. Germline CDR1 is SGHTS and CDR2 is YDEGEE. The V segment lost 3 bases and the J segment 4 bases; nucleotides outside the gene matches: 4. The table lists this clone with many counts. Its target is unknown. Generated by immunoSEQ multiplex PCR, the TCRdb table keeps only in-frame clones and is missing some. This sample has over 45,000 clones, each found more than once. Study-wide results and limits: TRB clonality was highly associated with recipient CMV seropositivity and reactivation. Tissue-infiltrating T cells from skin or gut overlapped little with blood T cells.

The chain uses TRBV5-8 and TRBJ2-1, with 10 bases matching TRBD2. The sequencing sample was made of PBMCs. The origin of this receptor is a man aged 35 to 55 in good health, CMV-negative, and a related stem cell transplant donor. CDR3 loop: CASSSGTSEYNEQFF. For the CDR3, the DNA is TGTGCCAGCAGCTCTGGGACTAGCGAGTACAATGAGCAGTTCTTC.